The next 27 T cell receptor beta chains were all read from a single sample in a study of T cell repertoires in cytomegalovirus infection. TCRdb fed the reads into MiXCR, producing one record per CDR3 protein. This table has some 240,000 distinct CDR3 sequences, 15% to 20% appearing once. The sequenced sample was CD8+ T cells from PBMCs. The receptors were sampled from a human donor in good health (CMV status not recorded). Some clones in this sample may be carry-over from other donors' samples.

The V gene is TRBV4-2, the J gene TRBJ2-2; the match to TRBD2 covers 9 bases. V trimming: 0 bases; J trimming: 1 base; junction bases outside the gene matches: 12. The germline V gene encodes CDR1 LGHNA and CDR2 YNFKEQ. The CDR3 runs to 20 residues. CDR3 amino acids: CASSQESGGPGHKNTGELFF. The CDR3 DNA reads TGTGCCAGCAGCCAAGAGAGCGGGGGGCCGGGACATAAGAACACCGGGGAGCTGTTTTTT.

DNA for the CDR3: TGTGCCAGCAGCTTAGACTTTCGGCAAAATCAGCCCCAGCATTTT. Amino acid sequence: CASSLDFRQNQPQHF. V gene TRBV11-2 combines with J gene TRBJ1-5; D gene unclear. V was shortened by 0 bases and J by 4 bases, with 10 bases between the two germline ends. From germline, CDR1 is SGHAT and CDR2 FQNNGV. The CDR3 runs to 15 residues.

This sequence joins TRBV7-2 and TRBJ2-5; D may be TRBD2 (6 bases). Germline values: CDR1 SGHTA, CDR2 FQGNSA. The CDR3 has 16 residues. The V end was cut by 2 bases, the J end by 2 bases, with 15 bases between. The CDR3 sequence: CASSLTIAVQQETQYF. CDR3 nucleotides: TGTGCCAGCAGCTTAACCATAGCGGTGCAACAAGAGACCCAGTACTTC. Full variable domain (rest looked up from reference TRBV7-2 and TRBJ2-5): GAGVSQSPSNKVTEKGKDVELRCDPISGHTALYWYRQSLGQGLEFLIYFQGNSAPDKSGLPSDRFSAERTGGSVSTLTIQRTQQEDSAVYLCASSLTIAVQQETQYFGPGTRLLVL.

The V gene is TRBV4-1, the J gene TRBJ2-7; 10 nucleotides agree with TRBD2. J gave up 2 bases and V 4 bases, and 17 bases lay outside the gene matches. Germline V gene data show CDR1 as MGHRA and CDR2 as YSYEKL. The CDR3 contains 19 residues. The CDR3 is CASSPRNSLAGSLAYEQYF. For the CDR3, the DNA is TGCGCCAGCAGCCCCCGAAATTCACTAGCGGGGTCACTGGCCTACGAGCAGTACTTC.

This clonotype was recorded a few times. The chain employs TRBV6-5 and TRBJ1-5; D is uncertain. CDR1 and CDR2 from the germline V gene are MNHEY and SVGAGI. Trimming left V 6 bases short and J 3 bases short, with 9 bases between. The CDR3 sequence is 13 residues long. CDR3 amino acids: CASRRHLNQPQHF. CDR3 nucleotide sequence: TGTGCCAGCAGACGGCACCTCAATCAGCCCCAGCATTTT.

This clonotype appeared a few times. The V and J genes are TRBV11-2 and TRBJ2-4; 9 bases align to TRBD2. The CDR3 totals 21 residues. The germline CDR1 and CDR2 sequences are SGHAT and FQNNGV. V lost 1 base and J lost 0; bases outside the gene matches: 16. This CDR3 reads CASSLVPSTSGLSLAKNIQYF. In DNA form, the CDR3 reads TGTGCCAGCAGCTTAGTCCCTTCGACTAGCGGACTTTCTCTAGCCAAAAACATTCAGTACTTC.

In its sample, this clonotype was seen a few times. The chain combines TRBV19 with TRBJ2-1; no reliable D call. Germline assignment: CDR1 LNHDA and CDR2 SQIVND (reference sequence). This CDR3 has 15 residues. V was shortened by 4 bases and J by 5 bases, with 15 bases between the two germline ends. CDR3 protein: CASSKVLSANNEQFF. The CDR3 nucleotides read TGTGCCAGTAGTAAGGTGTTATCGGCAAACAATGAGCAGTTCTTC.

The rearrangement uses TRBV20-1 and TRBJ2-5; TRBD1 matches 7 bases. V trimming: 3 bases; J trimming: 5 bases; junction bases outside the gene matches: 6. Germline V CDR1 and CDR2: DFQATT, SNEGSKA (reference sequence). This CDR3 spans 13 amino acids. For the CDR3, the DNA is TGCAGTGCTAGCCCGACAGGGTGGGAGACCCAGTACTTC. Translation: CSASPTGWETQYF.

This clonotype was seen repeatedly, ten times or more. The chain joins TRBV7-3 to TRBJ2-7, with D perhaps TRBD1 (6 bases). V gave up 10 bases and J gave up 5 bases, with 27 bases separating them. The CDR3 extends over 16 amino acids. Per germline, CDR1 SGHTA and CDR2 FQGTGA. CDR3 in DNA: TGTGCCAACCACCCCTTGGGGCAGGGGATATTTAACGAGCAGTACTTC. Protein: CANHPLGQGIFNEQYF.

This clonotype was counted ten times or more. The V gene is TRBV7-9, the J gene TRBJ2-1; the D gene is possibly TRBD2 (6 bases). V was trimmed by 5 bases and J by 10 bases, leaving 15 bases between them. The germline V gene encodes CDR1 SEHNR and CDR2 FQNEAQ (reference sequence). This CDR3 is 13 amino acids long. CDR3 amino acids: CASSKSGGNEQFF. DNA of the CDR3: TGTGCCAGCAGCAAGTCTGGGGGGAACGAGCAGTTCTTC.

In DNA, the CDR3 is TGTGCCAGCAGTTTAGACGGACTAGGATCGGCAGATACGCAGTATTTT. It encodes CASSLDGLGSADTQYF. This chain links TRBV12-3 or TRBV12-4 with TRBJ2-3; 7 bases match TRBD2. Trimming removed 1 base from V and 4 bases from J; junction bases left unmatched: 8. CDR3 length: 16 amino acids.

For this clonotype: One base away lies a much larger clone, so this may be a sequencing read error. The chain couples TRBV7-9 to TRBJ2-7, with unresolved D. V was cut by 5 bases and J by 4 bases, with 21 bases left in between. Per the germline V gene, CDR1 is SEHNR and CDR2 is FQNEAQ (reference sequence). This CDR3 is built from 16 residues. Here the CDR3 DNA reads TGTGCCAGCAGCGCTTACGTGGGGATGGGTTCGTACGAGCAGTACTTC. Amino acids: CASSAYVGMGSYEQYF.

This clonotype was recorded at least ten times. The chain recombines TRBV29-1 with TRBJ1-4; D call uncertain. The CDR3 sequence is 17 residues long. The germline V gene has CDR1 SQVTM and CDR2 ANQGSEA. Trimming took off 3 bases at V and 5 bases at J, with 22 bases between the two ends. CDR3 amino acids: CSVDSFPPRRVNEKLFF. CDR3 nucleotides: TGCAGCGTTGACTCTTTTCCCCCGAGACGGGTAAATGAAAAACTGTTTTTT.

The table lists this clonotype with many counts. The rearrangement uses TRBV7-9 and TRBJ2-4; D might be TRBD2 (5 bases). CDR3 length: 16 amino acids. From germline, CDR1 is SEHNR and CDR2 FQNEAQ (reference sequence). The V end lost 0 bases, the J end lost 2 bases, and 11 bases lay between the germline ends. CDR3 sequence (DNA): TGTGCCAGCAGCTTAGCAACTGGAGGACCCAAAAACATTCAGTACTTC. Translating gives CASSLATGGPKNIQYF. Full variable domain (outside the CDR3, taken from reference TRBV7-9 and TRBJ2-4): DTGVSQNPRHKITKRGQNVTFRCDPISEHNRLYWYRQTLGQGPEFLTYFQNEAQLEKSRLLSDRFSAERPKGSFSTLEIQRTEQGDSAMYLCASSLATGGPKNIQYFGAGTRLSVL.

The genes are TRBV2 and TRBJ1-5; D unclear. Germline V gene data show CDR1 as SNHLY and CDR2 as FYNNEI. This CDR3 contains 16 residues. Trimming stripped 1 base from V and 0 bases from J, with 10 bases between. CDR3 region: CASSEELGYSNQPQHF. Here the CDR3 DNA reads TGTGCCAGCAGTGAAGAATTAGGGTATAGCAATCAGCCCCAGCATTTT.

This clonotype was counted at least ten times. The chain employs TRBV7-8 and TRBJ1-1; D may be TRBD1 (5 bases). Germline V lookup: CDR1 SGHVS, CDR2 FQNEAQ. The CDR3 covers 18 residues. Trimming left V 1 base short and J 3 bases short, with 21 bases between. The DNA of the CDR3 is TGTGCCAGCAGCTTAGGAGGTGTAAGGGGCATGCGGGACACTGAAGCTTTCTTT. Protein: CASSLGGVRGMRDTEAFF.

This clonotype was detected only a few times. This chain connects TRBV25-1 to TRBJ1-1, with D possibly being TRBD1 (5 bases). Trimming took off 4 bases at V and 4 bases at J, with 25 bases between the two ends. Germline CDR1 is MGHDK and CDR2 is SYGVNS. CDR3 length equals 18 residues. CDR3 sequence (DNA): TGTGCCAGCAGTGGTTCCTATTGGGATCAGGGAGGAGGCACTGAAGCTTTCTTT. Translating it yields CASSGSYWDQGGGTEAFF.

This clonotype was seen a few times. V and J are TRBV6-2 or TRBV6-3 and TRBJ2-3, with D unresolved. CDR3 length: 19 residues. Germline CDR1 is MNHEY and CDR2 is SVGEGT. Trimming shortened V by 6 bases and J by 4 bases, and 29 bases separated the two germline ends. CDR3 loop: CASRTTPRWEARGPDTQYF. CDR3 nucleotides: TGTGCCAGCAGAACTACCCCCCGATGGGAAGCACGAGGTCCAGATACGCAGTATTTT.

This sequence joins TRBV2 and TRBJ2-1; D is perhaps TRBD2 (5 bases). V was trimmed by 1 base and J by 7 bases, leaving 17 bases between them. Germline CDR1 reads SNHLY; CDR2 reads FYNNEI. The CDR3 extends over 16 amino acids. CDR3 region: CASSEDWNSGKNEQFF. CDR3 coding DNA: TGTGCCAGCAGTGAAGATTGGAATTCGGGAAAGAATGAGCAGTTCTTC.

There are many counts of this clonotype. This chain uses TRBV7-9 with TRBJ2-5, with D possibly called TRBD1 or TRBD2 (5 bases each). Between the trimmed V and J ends, which lost 2 bases and 4 bases, there was a span of 17 bases. The CDR3 sequence is 16 residues long. Germline V CDR1 and CDR2: SEHNR, FQNEAQ (reference sequence). CDR3 nucleotide sequence: TGTGCCAGCAGCTTAAATCTCGGGGCAGCCGGAGAGACCCAGTACTTC. Protein sequence: CASSLNLGAAGETQYF.

In its sample, this clonotype was seen many times. The genes are TRBV7-2 and TRBJ2-5; possibly TRBD1 for D (5 bases). The CDR3 extends over 16 amino acids. V lost 1 base and J 2 bases, leaving 14 bases between the germline ends. Germline-derived CDR1 and CDR2 are SGHTA and FQGNSA. The CDR3 DNA is TGTGCCAGCAGCTTAGGGTGGGGCCCCGATCAAGAGACCCAGTACTTC. Translating gives CASSLGWGPDQETQYF.

This clonotype has only one observation. The rearrangement links TRBV9 to TRBJ2-6; D gene ambiguous. Germline V gene sequence: CDR1 SGDLS, CDR2 YYNGEE. This CDR3 is 14 amino acids long. V dropped 3 bases and J dropped 1 base, with 5 bases sitting between them. CDR3 region: CASSEQSGANVLTF. In DNA form, the CDR3 reads TGTGCCAGCAGCGAACAGTCTGGGGCCAACGTCCTGACTTTC.

The genes are TRBV7-9 and TRBJ1-5; the D gene is possibly TRBD1 (6 bases). The germline V gene has CDR1 SEHNR and CDR2 FQNEAQ (reference sequence). The CDR3 consists of 15 residues. V was clipped by 4 bases and J by 5 bases, with 15 bases between them. CDR3 residues: CASSSATGLDQPQHF. The CDR3 bases are TGTGCCAGCAGCTCAGCAACAGGGTTGGATCAGCCCCAGCATTTT.

This clonotype occurred a few times. The chain has TRBV11-2 and TRBJ2-5; D not resolved. From germline, CDR1 is SGHAT and CDR2 FQNNGV. This CDR3 has 14 residues. Trimming took 4 bases from V and 4 from J, leaving 13 bases between them. The CDR3 region has the DNA TGTGCCAGCAGCTCAACCTACGATGGAGAGACCCAGTACTTC. The encoded protein is CASSSTYDGETQYF. The full variable domain, in which reference TRBV11-2 and TRBJ2-5 provide the parts outside the CDR3, is EAGVAQSPRYKIIEKRQSVAFWCNPISGHATLYWYQQILGQGPKLLIQFQNNGVVDDSQLPKDRFSAERLKGVDSTLKIQPAKLEDSAVYLCASSSTYDGETQYFGPGTRLLVL.

The chain combines TRBV5-5 with TRBJ2-7; possible D gene TRBD2, 5 bases. The CDR3 loop spans 15 amino acids. Trimming took 5 bases from V and 3 from J, leaving 18 bases between them. The germline V gene has CDR1 SGHKS and CDR2 YYEKEE (reference sequence). CDR3 in amino acids: CASRSSGPKNYEQYF. The CDR3 DNA reads TGTGCCAGCAGATCCAGCGGTCCCAAAAACTACGAGCAGTACTTC.

This sequence joins TRBV20-1 and TRBJ1-2, with TRBD1 matching 9 bases. Trimming took 5 bases from V and 6 from J; bases not matched to a gene: 7. There are 13 residues in the CDR3. The germline gives CDR1 DFQATT, CDR2 SNEGSKA (reference sequence). The CDR3 sequence: CSARRDRENGYTF. CDR3 DNA: TGCAGTGCTCGCCGGGACAGGGAAAATGGCTACACCTTC.

This clonotype was observed a few times. This chain links TRBV5-1 with TRBJ2-6; tentatively, D is TRBD1 (6 bases). Germline CDR1 and CDR2: SGHRS and YFSETQ. CDR3 length equals 15 residues. The V end lost 4 bases, the J end lost 4 bases, and 12 bases lay between the germline ends. The CDR3 region is CASSPDRLGANVLTF. CDR3 DNA sequence: TGCGCCAGCAGCCCCGACAGGCTAGGGGCCAACGTCCTGACTTTC.